This note documents a single T cell receptor beta chain sequence. Its specificity is not known. At one end, the junction sequence differs from germline, possibly due to a read error. These data come from a study of response to subunit inactivated influenza vaccine. Study results and limitations: New T cells are recruited in small numbers by each seasonal influenza vaccination, according to the authors' suggestion.

TCRdb passed the RT-PCR reads through MiXCR, listing each CDR3 protein once. The table lists more than 400,000 distinct CDR3 sequences, approximately 7.3% of them singletons. Germline loops: CDR1 MNHEY, CDR2 SVGEGT. This CDR3 spans 12 amino acids. The rearrangement joins TRBV6-2 or TRBV6-3 to TRBJ2-4, with 7 bases that match TRBD1. The starting material was PBMCs from blood, obtained less than 25 months after vaccination. This TCR was recovered from a man aged 50 to 75 who received an inactivated influenza vaccine. The CDR3 sequence is CASSYSGGADNF. The CDR3 DNA reads as TGTGCCAGCAGTTACTCAGGGGGCGCGGATAACTTC.